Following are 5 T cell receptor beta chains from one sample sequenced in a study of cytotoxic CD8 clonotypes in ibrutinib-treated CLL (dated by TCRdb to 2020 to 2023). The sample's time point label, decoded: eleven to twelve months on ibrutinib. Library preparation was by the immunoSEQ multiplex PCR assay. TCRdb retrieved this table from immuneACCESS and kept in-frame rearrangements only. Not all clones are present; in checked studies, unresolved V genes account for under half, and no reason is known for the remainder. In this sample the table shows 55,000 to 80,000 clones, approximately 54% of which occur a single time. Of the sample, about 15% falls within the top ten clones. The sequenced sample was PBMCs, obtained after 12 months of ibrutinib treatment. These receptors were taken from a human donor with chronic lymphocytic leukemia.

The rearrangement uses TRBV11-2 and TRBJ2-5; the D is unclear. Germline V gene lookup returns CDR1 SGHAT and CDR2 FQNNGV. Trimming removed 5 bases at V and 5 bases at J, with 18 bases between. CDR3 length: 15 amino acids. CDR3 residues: CASSLRSQFGETQYF. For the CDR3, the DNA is TGTGCCAGCAGCCTCCGTAGTCAATTTGGGGAGACCCAGTACTTC.

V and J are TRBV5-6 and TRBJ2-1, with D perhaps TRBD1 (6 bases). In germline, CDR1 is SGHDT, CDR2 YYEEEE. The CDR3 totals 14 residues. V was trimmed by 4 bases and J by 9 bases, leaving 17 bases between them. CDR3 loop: CASSIYRVQVEQFF. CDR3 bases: TGTGCCAGCAGCATTTACAGGGTACAGGTTGAGCAGTTCTTC.

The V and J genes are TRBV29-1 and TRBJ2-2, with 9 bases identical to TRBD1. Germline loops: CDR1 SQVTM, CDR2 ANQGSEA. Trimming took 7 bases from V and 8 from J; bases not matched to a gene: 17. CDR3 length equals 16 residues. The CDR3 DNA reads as TGCAGCGCGGGAAGGTGGGGACAGGGTTCTTCTGGGGAGCTGTTTTTT. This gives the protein CSAGRWGQGSSGELFF.

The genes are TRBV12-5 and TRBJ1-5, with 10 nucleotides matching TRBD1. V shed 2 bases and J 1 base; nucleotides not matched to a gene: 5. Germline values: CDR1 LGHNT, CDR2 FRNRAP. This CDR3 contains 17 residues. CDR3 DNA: TGTGCTAGTGGTTTGCCCATGGGACAGGGGAGCAATCAGCCCCAGCATTTT. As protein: CASGLPMGQGSNQPQHF.

CDR3 DNA sequence: TGTGCCAGCAGCTTAAGGACAGGGAGGATAGAGACCCAGTACTTC. Translated, it gives CASSLRTGRIETQYF. The chain employs TRBV13 and TRBJ2-5, with 8 bases identical to TRBD1. Germline V lookup: CDR1 PRHDT, CDR2 FYEKMQ (reference sequence). This CDR3 is built from 15 residues. Germline trimming cut 2 bases from V and 4 bases from J; bases unmatched to any gene: 6.